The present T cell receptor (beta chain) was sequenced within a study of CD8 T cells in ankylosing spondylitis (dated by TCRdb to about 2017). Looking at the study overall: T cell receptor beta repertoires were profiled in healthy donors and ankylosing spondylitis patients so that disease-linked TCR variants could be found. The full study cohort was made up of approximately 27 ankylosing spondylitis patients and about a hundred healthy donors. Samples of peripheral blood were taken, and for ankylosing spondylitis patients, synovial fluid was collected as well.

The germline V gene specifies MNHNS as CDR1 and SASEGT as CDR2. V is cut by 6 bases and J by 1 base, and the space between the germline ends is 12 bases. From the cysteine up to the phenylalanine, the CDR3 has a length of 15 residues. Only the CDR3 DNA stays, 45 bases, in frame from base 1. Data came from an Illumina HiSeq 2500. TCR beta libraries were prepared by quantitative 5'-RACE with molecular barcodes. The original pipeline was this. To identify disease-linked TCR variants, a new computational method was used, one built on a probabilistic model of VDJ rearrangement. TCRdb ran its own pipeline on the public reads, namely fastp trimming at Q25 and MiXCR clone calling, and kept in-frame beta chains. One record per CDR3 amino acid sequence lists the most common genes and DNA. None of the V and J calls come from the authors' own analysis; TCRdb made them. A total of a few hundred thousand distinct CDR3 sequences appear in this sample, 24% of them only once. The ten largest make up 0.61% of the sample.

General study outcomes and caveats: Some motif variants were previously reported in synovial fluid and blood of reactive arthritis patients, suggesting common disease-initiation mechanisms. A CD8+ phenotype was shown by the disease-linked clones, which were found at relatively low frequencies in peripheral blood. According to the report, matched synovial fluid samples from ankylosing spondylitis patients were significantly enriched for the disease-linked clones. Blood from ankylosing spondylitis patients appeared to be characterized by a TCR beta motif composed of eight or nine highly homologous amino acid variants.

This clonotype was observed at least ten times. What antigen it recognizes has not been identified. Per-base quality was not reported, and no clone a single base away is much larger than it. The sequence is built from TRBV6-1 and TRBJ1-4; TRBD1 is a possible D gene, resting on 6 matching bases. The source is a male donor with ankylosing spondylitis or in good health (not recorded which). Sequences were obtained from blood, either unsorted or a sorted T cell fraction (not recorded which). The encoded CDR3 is CASSTKTGTNEKLFF. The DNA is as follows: TGTGCCAGCAGCACTAAGACAGGAACTAATGAAAAACTGTTTTTT.